This T cell receptor beta chain was sequenced during a study of blood T cell repertoires in COVID-19 (dated by TCRdb to the early 2020s). With regard to the full study: Samples covering the acute and convalescent phases of COVID-19 were provided by collaborators in the United States, Italy and Spain. Sample metadata almost always included a de-identified subject ID, COVID-19 status, age in years and sex. Deeply sampled blood TCRbeta repertoires from subjects exposed to, actively infected with, or recovered from COVID-19 were included in the dataset. Samples were obtained from the ongoing ImmuneRACE study (first 160 participants) and from some 1,200 subjects provided by 6 global collaborators. A freely available public database, intended as a resource for researchers studying the immune response to SARS-CoV-2, is where the repertoires were released. The material from the prospective study consisted of cDNA or gDNA derived from T cells, B-cell-depleted T cells, or PBMCs. Where HLA class I and class II types were available, the types were taken from metadata supplied by the sample provider, not from assay-based typing. Results and caveats for the whole study, not just this receptor: The amount of clinical and demographic metadata varied by source and participant and was provided uncurated.

TCRbeta CDR3 regions were amplified from genomic DNA using the immunoSEQ Assay, a bias-controlled multiplex PCR. In the paper's pipeline: The number of nucleated cells in each sample was estimated from the amplification of reference gene primers within the assay. To quantify the absolute abundance of each unique TCRbeta CDR3 rearrangement, sequence reads were collapsed and filtered. For each sample, productive Simpson clonality was calculated by taking the square root of Simpson's diversity index across productive rearrangements. TCRdb re-hosts the immuneACCESS table, in-frame sequences only. Its copies lack some clones; in the studies checked, an unresolved V gene accounts for under half of them, and the cause for the rest is not known. Clone size and the V and J calls come from that table; the DNA yielded D and trimming. Recorded for this sample are approximately 200,000 clones; about 80% of them occurred a single time. Around 1.8% of the sample is in the top ten clones.

In the prospective study, participants were roughly 18 to 89 years old, resided in about 25 geographic areas of the United States, and were enrolled through a virtual design. In the prospective study, participants were assigned to cohorts based on the clinical history participants reported in a screening survey and a study questionnaire. ImmuneRACE Cohort 3 recovered participants were defined by two consecutive negative NP/OP PCR tests, healthcare professional clearance, or symptom resolution. Each participant in the prospective study had whole blood, serum and a nasopharyngeal or oropharyngeal swab collected by mobile phlebotomists. Prospective study participants could optionally give additional blood draws and questionnaires over an approximately two-month period. Blood samples from the prospective study were shipped frozen or at room temperature prior to DNA extraction. Concerning this clone: Its antigen has not been determined. There are no base qualities to consult, and no much larger clone falls within one base.

CDR1 KGHDR and CDR2 SFDVKD were looked up in the germline V gene. The CDR3 starts with the cysteine, ends with the phenylalanine, and has 16 residues. Only the CDR3 region is kept as DNA, spanning 48 bases read in frame from base 1. V is clipped by 2 bases and J by 5 bases, and the sequence between their germline boundaries is 14 bases long. The rearranged segments are TRBV24-1 and TRBJ1-4; TRBD1 is a possible D gene, resting on 6 matching bases. The TCR comes from a man aged 55 to 70 who had recovered from COVID-19. The sample was PBMCs or T cells enriched from blood (not recorded which). The CDR3 sequence is CATSDSPGRGNEKLFF. Here is the DNA: TGTGCCACCAGTGATTCCCCCGGGAGGGGGAATGAAAAACTGTTTTTT.